Following are 21 T cell receptor beta chains from one sample sequenced in a study. The sorted Tregs were CD4+CD25+CD127-/low cells. TCRdb reprocessed the 5' RACE reads via MiXCR and lists one record per CDR3 protein. The repertoire holds 9,500 to 15,000 distinct CDR3 sequences, with approximately 50% as singletons. The sequencing sample was made of tumor-infiltrating Tregs sorted from the breast tumor. The receptors were gathered from a female donor with breast cancer.

This rearrangement joins TRBV28 to TRBJ1-2; TRBD1 is a possible D gene (6 bases). The V gene's germline CDR1 is MDHEN and CDR2 SYDVKM. Trimming stripped 8 bases from V and 4 bases from J, with 17 bases between. The CDR3 covers 14 residues. CDR3 residues: CASCSLTGTYGYTF. The CDR3, as DNA: TGTGCCAGCTGCTCCTTGACAGGAACCTATGGCTACACCTTC.

Remarks on this clonotype: The junction shows a germline mismatch at one end, possibly a read error. The CDR3 protein is CSASGQGEANF. The CDR3 nucleotides read TGCAGTGCTAGTGGACAGGGCGAAGCAAACTTC. The chain has TRBV20-1 and TRBJ1-2; 8 bases are shared with TRBD1. The CDR3 runs 11 residues. Germline CDR1 DFQATT, CDR2 SNEGSKA (reference sequence).

The chain links TRBV12-3 or TRBV12-4 to TRBJ2-2; D not certain. CDR3 length: 11 residues. Trimming cost V 5 bases and J 7 bases, with 5 bases left between them. This chain's CDR3 is CASSARGELFF. CDR3 DNA: TGTGCCAGCAGTGCTCGCGGGGAGCTGTTTTTT.

The chain is built from TRBV12-3 or TRBV12-4 and TRBJ1-1; possibly TRBD1 for D (6 bases). Between the trimmed V and J ends, which lost 3 bases and 3 bases, there was a span of 23 bases. The CDR3 covers 18 residues. DNA of the CDR3: TGTGCCAGCAGTTTCGGGACCACAGGGTTTGGTAAGGACACTGAAGCTTTCTTT. It translates to CASSFGTTGFGKDTEAFF.

V is TRBV6-2 or TRBV6-3 and J is TRBJ1-5; unclear D gene. Germline V gene data show CDR1 as MNHEY and CDR2 as SVGEGT. Trimming took 2 bases from V and 4 from J, leaving 9 bases between them. This CDR3 region has 14 residues. The CDR3 reads CASSYPNGNQPQHF. The CDR3 nucleotides are TGTGCCAGCAGTTACCCCAACGGAAATCAGCCCCAGCATTTT.

The chain combines TRBV27 with TRBJ2-1; 8 nucleotides match TRBD1. Germline-derived CDR1 and CDR2 are MNHEY and SMNVEV (reference sequence). V shed 4 bases and J 4 bases; nucleotides not matched to a gene: 3. The CDR3 is made up of 14 amino acids. For the CDR3, the DNA is TGTGCCAGCAGTTCAGGACAGGGTTACAATGAGCAGTTCTTC. It is translated as CASSSGQGYNEQFF.

In this sample, this clonotype turned up a few times. This chain joins TRBV6-5 and TRBJ2-5; D is perhaps TRBD2 (6 bases). V lost 0 bases and J 0 bases, leaving 8 bases between the germline ends. Germline V lookup: CDR1 MNHEY, CDR2 SVGAGI. The CDR3 has 15 amino acids. As DNA, the CDR3 is TGTGCCAGCAGTTACTCGCGGGGACACCAAGAGACCCAGTACTTC. Its protein is CASSYSRGHQETQYF.

Here the CDR3 DNA reads TGTGCCAGCAGCCAAGATTGGGTCCGGTACTTC. As protein: CASSQDWVRYF. The chain joins TRBV3-1 to TRBJ2-5; D gene ambiguous. The CDR3 is 11 amino acids. Trimming left V 0 bases short and J 13 bases short, with 9 bases between. Germline assignment: CDR1 LGHDT and CDR2 YNNKEL (reference sequence).

This clonotype was seen only a few times. CDR3 protein: CASSERGLRTYNEQFF. For the CDR3, the DNA is TGTGCCAGCAGTGAACGGGGACTACGGACTTACAATGAGCAGTTCTTC. The rearrangement joins TRBV25-1 to TRBJ2-1; 7 bases fit TRBD2. This CDR3 has 16 amino acids. J was trimmed by 4 bases and V by 2 bases; bases with no gene match: 8. Germline V lookup: CDR1 MGHDK, CDR2 SYGVNS. The whole variable domain, filled in from reference TRBV25-1 and TRBJ2-1, reads EADIYQTPRYLVIGTGKKITLECSQTMGHDKMYWYQQDPGMELHLIHYSYGVNSTEKGDLSSESTVSRIRTEHFPLTLESARPSHTSQYLCASSERGLRTYNEQFFGPGTRLTVL.

V gene TRBV19 combines with J gene TRBJ2-3; 8 bases map to TRBD1. Losses at the gene ends were 6 bases for V and 4 bases for J; bases not matched to a gene: 0. CDR3 size: 12 residues. Germline loops: CDR1 LNHDA, CDR2 SQIVND (reference sequence). The CDR3 DNA is TGTGCCAGTAGGACAGGGGCAGATACGCAGTATTTT. Translating gives CASRTGADTQYF.

This clonotype came up a few times. The V and J genes are TRBV20-1 and TRBJ2-5, with 12 bases aligning to TRBD2. The J segment lost 4 bases and the V segment lost 6 bases, leaving 6 bases of the junction unmatched. This CDR3 is built from 14 residues. In germline, CDR1 is DFQATT, CDR2 SNEGSKA (reference sequence). CDR3 coding DNA: TGCAGTGCCCATACTAGCGGGAGGAGAGAGACCCAGTACTTC. This gives the protein CSAHTSGRRETQYF.

The gene calls are TRBV4-2 and TRBJ1-2; D might be TRBD1 (5 bases). The CDR3 covers 14 residues. The germline V gene has CDR1 LGHNA and CDR2 YNFKEQ. Trimming stripped 4 bases from V and 3 bases from J, with 12 bases between. The CDR3 nucleotides are TGTGCCAGCAGCCGTCGCGGGGGGGACTATGGCTACACCTTC. Translating it yields CASSRRGGDYGYTF.

In its sample, this clonotype was seen a few times. The CDR3 here is CSARDIREEETQYF. The CDR3 bases are TGCAGTGCTAGAGATATTCGGGAAGAAGAGACCCAGTACTTC. The V call is TRBV20-1, the J call TRBJ2-5; weak D call: TRBD2 (5 bases). The CDR3 is 14 residues long. V was clipped by 0 bases and J by 3 bases, with 11 bases between them. Germline CDR1 and CDR2: DFQATT and SNEGSKA (reference sequence).

The chain joins TRBV29-1 to TRBJ1-5; D perhaps matches TRBD1 (5 bases). In germline, CDR1 is SQVTM, CDR2 ANQGSEA. Trimming removed 6 bases from V and 6 bases from J, with 18 bases in between. There are 14 residues in the CDR3. The CDR3 sequence: CSVGLGAAGQPQHF. DNA for the CDR3: TGCAGCGTGGGGCTGGGTGCCGCGGGTCAGCCCCAGCATTTT.

The rearrangement links TRBV7-9 to TRBJ1-1, with 7 bases identical to TRBD1. The CDR3 is made up of 18 amino acids. Germline CDR1 reads SEHNR; CDR2 reads FQNEAQ (reference sequence). With 5 bases clipped from V and 1 base from J, the junction kept 16 bases outside the gene matches. The CDR3 region has the DNA TGTGCCAGCAGCCTCAGACAGGGCTTGGGTATCCCGAACACTGAAGCTTTCTTT. Residues: CASSLRQGLGIPNTEAFF.

This chain joins TRBV7-6 and TRBJ2-1; D is undetermined. V was pared by 4 bases and J by 5 bases, with 6 bases between. The CDR3 is made up of 12 amino acids. From germline, CDR1 is SGHVS and CDR2 FNYEAQ. The CDR3 DNA follows: TGTGCCAGCAGCTCCTTTAACAATGAGCAGTTCTTC. Its translation: CASSSFNNEQFF.

This clonotype has just a few counts. J is TRBJ2-5 and V is TRBV7-2; 10 nucleotides align to TRBD2. Germline trimming cut 0 bases from V and 3 bases from J; bases unmatched to any gene: 4. The CDR3 runs to 16 residues. CDR1 SGHTA and CDR2 FQGNSA come from the germline V gene. The CDR3 here is CASSLAPLAGEETQYF. CDR3 nucleotides: TGTGCCAGCAGCTTAGCTCCGCTAGCGGGGGAAGAGACCCAGTACTTC.

This chain uses TRBV7-2 with TRBJ1-6, with D unresolved. The ends were cut back, 2 bases at V and 5 bases at J, with 10 bases in the middle. This CDR3 is 15 amino acids long. Germline V lookup: CDR1 SGHTA, CDR2 FQGNSA. The CDR3 sequence is CASSLLGRNNSPLHF. CDR3 sequence (DNA): TGTGCCAGCAGCTTATTGGGCAGGAATAATTCACCCCTCCACTTT.

With regard to this clonotype: A much larger clonotype is one base distant, so this may be a read error. This chain links TRBV20-1 with TRBJ2-7, with D perhaps TRBD1 or TRBD2 (6 bases each). The germline gives CDR1 DFQATT, CDR2 SNEGSKA (reference sequence). Trimming stripped 6 bases from V and 2 bases from J, with 8 bases between. The CDR3 consists of 11 residues. In DNA form, the CDR3 reads TGCAGTGCCGGGGGCCCCTACGAGCAGTACTTC. Amino acid sequence: CSAGGPYEQYF.

The genes are TRBV7-6 and TRBJ2-1, with D possibly TRBD2 on 5 matching bases. The germline gives CDR1 SGHVS, CDR2 FNYEAQ. This CDR3 region has 15 residues. V shed 5 bases and J shed 8 bases, with 19 bases lying between them. The CDR3 coding sequence is TGTGCCAGCAGCGGGAACGAGGGCTGGACCCATGAGCAGTTCTTC. Translated, it gives CASSGNEGWTHEQFF.

The sample holds one count of this clonotype. The chain employs TRBV15 and TRBJ1-2; D remains ambiguous. This CDR3 comprises 11 residues. From germline, CDR1 is LNHNV and CDR2 YYDKDF (reference sequence). The V and J ends lost 8 bases and 0 bases respectively, with 4 bases between them. As DNA, the CDR3 is TGTGCCACCTCGACTAACTATGGCTACACCTTC. Its protein product is CATSTNYGYTF.